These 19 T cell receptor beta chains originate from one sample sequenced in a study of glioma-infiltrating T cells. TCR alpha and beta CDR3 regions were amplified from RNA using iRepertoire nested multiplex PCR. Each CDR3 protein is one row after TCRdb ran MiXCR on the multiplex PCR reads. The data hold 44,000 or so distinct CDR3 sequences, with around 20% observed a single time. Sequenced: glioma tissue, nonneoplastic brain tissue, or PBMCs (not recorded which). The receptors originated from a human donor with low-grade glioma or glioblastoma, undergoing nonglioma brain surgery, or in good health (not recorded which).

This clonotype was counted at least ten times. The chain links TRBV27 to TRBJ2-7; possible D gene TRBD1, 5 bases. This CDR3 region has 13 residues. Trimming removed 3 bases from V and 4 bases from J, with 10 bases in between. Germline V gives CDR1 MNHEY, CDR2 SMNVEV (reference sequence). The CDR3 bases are TGTGCCAGCAGTTTCGCGTCAGGGTACGAGCAGTACTTC. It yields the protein CASSFASGYEQYF.

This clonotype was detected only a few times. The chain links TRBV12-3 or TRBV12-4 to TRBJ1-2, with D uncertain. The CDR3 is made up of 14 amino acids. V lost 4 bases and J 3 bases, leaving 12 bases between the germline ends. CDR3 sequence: CASSSIHGHYGYTF. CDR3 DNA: TGTGCCAGCAGTTCTATACATGGGCACTATGGCTACACCTTC.

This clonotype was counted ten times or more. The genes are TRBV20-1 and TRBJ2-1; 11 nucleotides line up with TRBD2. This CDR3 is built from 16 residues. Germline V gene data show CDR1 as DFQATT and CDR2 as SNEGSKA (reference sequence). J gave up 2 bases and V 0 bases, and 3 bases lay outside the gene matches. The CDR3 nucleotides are TGCAGTGCTAGAGACTATAGCGGGAGGGCCTACAATGAGCAGTTCTTC. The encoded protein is CSARDYSGRAYNEQFF.

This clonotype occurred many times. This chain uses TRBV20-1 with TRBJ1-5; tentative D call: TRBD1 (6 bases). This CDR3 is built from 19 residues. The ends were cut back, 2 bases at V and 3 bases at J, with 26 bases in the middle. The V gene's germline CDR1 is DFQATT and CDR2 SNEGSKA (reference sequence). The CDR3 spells CSARTWGLNDRRNNQPQHF. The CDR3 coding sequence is TGCAGTGCTAGAACGTGGGGTCTCAACGACAGGAGAAACAATCAGCCCCAGCATTTT.

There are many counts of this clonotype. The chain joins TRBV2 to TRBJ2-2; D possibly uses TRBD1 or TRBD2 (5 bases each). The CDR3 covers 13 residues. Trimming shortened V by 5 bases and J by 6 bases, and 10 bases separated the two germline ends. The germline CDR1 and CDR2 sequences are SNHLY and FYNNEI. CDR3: CASSIGTAGELFF. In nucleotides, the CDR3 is TGTGCCAGCAGTATAGGGACCGCCGGGGAGCTGTTTTTT.

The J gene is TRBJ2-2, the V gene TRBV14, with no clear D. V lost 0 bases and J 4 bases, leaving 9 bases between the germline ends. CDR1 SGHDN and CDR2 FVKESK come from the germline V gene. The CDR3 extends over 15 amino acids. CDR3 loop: CASSQDLLTTGELFF. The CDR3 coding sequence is TGTGCCAGCAGCCAAGATTTGCTTACCACCGGGGAGCTGTTTTTT.

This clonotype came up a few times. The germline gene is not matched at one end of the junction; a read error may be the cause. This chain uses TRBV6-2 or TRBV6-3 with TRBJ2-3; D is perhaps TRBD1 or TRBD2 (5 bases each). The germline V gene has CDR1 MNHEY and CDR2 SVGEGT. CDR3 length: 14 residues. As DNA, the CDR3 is TGTGCCCGCACCCATGGGTTCGGGACCGATACGCCGTATTTT. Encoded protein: CARTHGFGTDTPYF.

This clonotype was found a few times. The CDR3 nucleotides are TGTGCCATCAGATCTGAGTCCGGAAACACCATATATTTT. As protein: CAIRSESGNTIYF. This chain uses TRBV10-3 with TRBJ1-3; D gene ambiguous. Germline CDR1 ENHRY, CDR2 SYGVKD. The V and J ends lost 6 bases and 4 bases respectively, with 10 bases between them. The CDR3 is 13 residues long.

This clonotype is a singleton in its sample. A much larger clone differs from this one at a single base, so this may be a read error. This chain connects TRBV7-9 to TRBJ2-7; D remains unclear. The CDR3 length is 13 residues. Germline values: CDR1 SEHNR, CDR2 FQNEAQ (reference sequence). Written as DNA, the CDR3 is TGTGCCAGCACCTTAGCATTGGCTAACGAGCAGTACTTC. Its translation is CASTLALANEQYF.

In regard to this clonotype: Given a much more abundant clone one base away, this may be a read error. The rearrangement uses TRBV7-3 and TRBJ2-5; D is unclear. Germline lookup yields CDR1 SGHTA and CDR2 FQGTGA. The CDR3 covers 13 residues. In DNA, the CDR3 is TGTGCCGGCAGCTTAAGCAGTCTAGAGACCCAGTACTTC. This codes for CAGSLSSLETQYF.

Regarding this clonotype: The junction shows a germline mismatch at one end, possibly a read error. This CDR3 reads CSALDTKALF. The CDR3 region has the DNA TGCAGTGCTCTCGACACTAAAGCTCTCTTT. V usage is TRBV20-1 and J usage is TRBJ1-1; D call uncertain. Germline lookup yields CDR1 DFQATT and CDR2 SNEGSKA (reference sequence). The CDR3 runs to 10 residues.

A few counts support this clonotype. The CDR3 region has the DNA TGTGCCAGCAGCTTCGGGTGGACAGGATACACAGATACGCAGTATTTT. As protein: CASSFGWTGYTDTQYF. J is TRBJ2-3 and V is TRBV5-6; 7 nucleotides agree with TRBD1. With V trimmed by 2 bases and J by 2 bases, 8 bases remained unmatched. Per the germline V gene, CDR1 is SGHDT and CDR2 is YYEEEE. This CDR3 is 16 amino acids long.

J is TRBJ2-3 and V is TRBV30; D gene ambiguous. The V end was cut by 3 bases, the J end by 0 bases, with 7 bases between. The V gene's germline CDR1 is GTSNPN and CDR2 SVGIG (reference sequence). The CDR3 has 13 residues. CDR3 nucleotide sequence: TGTGCCTGGAGAGGAGAAAGCACAGATACGCAGTATTTT. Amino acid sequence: CAWRGESTDTQYF.

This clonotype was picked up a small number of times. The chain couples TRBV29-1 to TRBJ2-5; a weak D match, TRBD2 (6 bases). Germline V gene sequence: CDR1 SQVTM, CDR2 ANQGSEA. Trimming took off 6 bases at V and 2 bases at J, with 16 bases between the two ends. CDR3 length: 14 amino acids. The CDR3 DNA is TGCAGCGTACCAAGACCGGGGGATCAAGAGACCCAGTACTTC. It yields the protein CSVPRPGDQETQYF.

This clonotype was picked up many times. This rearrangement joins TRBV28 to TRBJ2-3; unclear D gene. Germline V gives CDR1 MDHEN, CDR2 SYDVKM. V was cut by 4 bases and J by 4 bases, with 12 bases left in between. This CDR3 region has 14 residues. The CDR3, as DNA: TGTGCCAGCAGTTGGATTGCTAGGGCAGATACGCAGTATTTT. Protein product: CASSWIARADTQYF.

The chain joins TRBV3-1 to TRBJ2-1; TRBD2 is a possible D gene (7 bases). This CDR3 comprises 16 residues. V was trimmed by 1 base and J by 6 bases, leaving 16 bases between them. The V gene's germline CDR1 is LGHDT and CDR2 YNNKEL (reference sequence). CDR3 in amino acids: CASSQVLGGHSNEQFF. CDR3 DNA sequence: TGTGCCAGCAGCCAAGTCTTGGGGGGGCATTCCAATGAGCAGTTCTTC.

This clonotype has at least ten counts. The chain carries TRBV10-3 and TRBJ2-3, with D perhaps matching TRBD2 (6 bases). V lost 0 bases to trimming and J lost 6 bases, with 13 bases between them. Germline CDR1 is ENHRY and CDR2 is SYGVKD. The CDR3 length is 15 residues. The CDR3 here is CAISESDGRGDTQYF. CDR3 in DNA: TGTGCCATCAGTGAGTCGGACGGACGGGGGGATACGCAGTATTTT.

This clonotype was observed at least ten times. The CDR3 is CASSQGQGPLNTEAFF. In DNA, the CDR3 is TGCGCCAGCAGCCAGGGACAGGGACCTCTGAACACTGAAGCTTTCTTT. The chain combines TRBV4-1 with TRBJ1-1, with 9 bases aligning to TRBD1. Germline CDR1 reads MGHRA; CDR2 reads YSYEKL. V dropped 3 bases and J dropped 0; count of bases not matched to a gene: 5. The CDR3 extends over 16 amino acids.

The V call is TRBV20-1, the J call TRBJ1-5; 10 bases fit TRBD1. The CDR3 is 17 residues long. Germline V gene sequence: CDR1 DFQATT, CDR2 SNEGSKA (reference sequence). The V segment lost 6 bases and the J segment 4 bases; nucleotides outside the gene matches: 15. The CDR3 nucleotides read TGCAGTGCATCCGCTGGGACAGGGGAGGGACTTAATCAGCCCCAGCATTTT. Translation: CSASAGTGEGLNQPQHF.